Described below is a single T cell receptor beta chain sequence and its context. The antigen remains unidentified. Vbeta (60) and Jbeta (13) primers were used in the PCR. This table comes from immunoSEQ multiplex PCR, and its TCRdb copy is limited to in-frame clones, with some not included. The sample lists roughly 120,000 clones, 70% to 80% occurring once. This specimen comes from a study of cytomegalovirus exposure and HLA in healthy donors. Findings and caveats of the study: There were some public TCRs occurring in many donors, but most TCR sequences were rare.

CDR1 SGHRS and CDR2 YFSETQ come from the germline V gene. The J segment lost 4 bases and the V segment lost 1 base, leaving 8 bases of the junction unmatched. The CDR3 spans 16 residues. The sequence was obtained from a man aged 18 to 30 in good health and CMV-seronegative. Sequences were obtained from PBMCs. V and J are TRBV5-1 and TRBJ2-5; TRBD1 matches at 9 bases. The CDR3 reads CASSLMGQGGRETQYF. In nucleotides, the CDR3 is TGCGCCAGCAGCTTGATGGGACAGGGAGGTCGAGAGACCCAGTACTTC.